This T cell receptor (beta chain) appears in the sequencing data of a study of blood T cell repertoires in COVID-19. The wider study: Whether acute or convalescent, the COVID-19 samples came from the United States, Italy and Spain. In each case, the material was cDNA or gDNA derived from T cells, B-cell-depleted T cells, or PBMCs.

V shed 7 bases, J shed 5 bases, and the junction held 11 bases outside the gene matches. The length of the CDR3 is 15 residues. CDR1 is LNHDA and CDR2 is SQIVND in the germline V gene (reference sequence). Original methodology: Reference gene primer amplification in the assay estimated nucleated cell counts. Only in-frame clones appear in the TCRdb table, and some are missing; sequencing was by immunoSEQ multiplex PCR. The V and J calls and clone size were taken over from that table, and D and trimming were inferred from the DNA. The sample has some 130,000 clones, 75% to 85% seen once. This clonotype originated in an elderly woman with acute or convalescent COVID-19. The gene calls are TRBV19 and TRBJ1-2, with 9 bases that match TRBD1. Sequencing was carried out using peripheral blood. The CDR3 reads CASTPPGQGRYGYTF. CDR3 nucleotide sequence: TGTGCCAGTACCCCCCCGGGACAGGGAAGGTATGGCTACACCTTC.